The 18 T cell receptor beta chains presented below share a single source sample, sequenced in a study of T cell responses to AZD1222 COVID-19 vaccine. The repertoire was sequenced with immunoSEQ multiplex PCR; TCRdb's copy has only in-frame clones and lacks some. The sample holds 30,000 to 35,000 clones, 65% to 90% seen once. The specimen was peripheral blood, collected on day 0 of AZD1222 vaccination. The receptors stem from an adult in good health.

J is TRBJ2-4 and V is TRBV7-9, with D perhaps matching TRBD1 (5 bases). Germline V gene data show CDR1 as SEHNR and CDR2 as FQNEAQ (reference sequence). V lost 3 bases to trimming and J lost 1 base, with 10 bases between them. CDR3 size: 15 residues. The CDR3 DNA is TGTGCCAGCAGCTTGCCGGCAGGGGCCAAAAACATTCAGTACTTC. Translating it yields CASSLPAGAKNIQYF. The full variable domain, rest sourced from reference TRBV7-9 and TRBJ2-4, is DTGVSQNPRHKITKRGQNVTFRCDPISEHNRLYWYRQTLGQGPEFLTYFQNEAQLEKSRLLSDRFSAERPKGSFSTLEIQRTEQGDSAMYLCASSLPAGAKNIQYFGAGTRLSVL.

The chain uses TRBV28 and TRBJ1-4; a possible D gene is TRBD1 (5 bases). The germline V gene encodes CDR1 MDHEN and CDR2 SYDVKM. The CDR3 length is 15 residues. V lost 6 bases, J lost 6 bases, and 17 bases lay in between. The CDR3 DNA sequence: TGTGCCAGCAGGACCGGGGCGGGATTGGATGAAAAACTGTTTTTT. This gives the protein CASRTGAGLDEKLFF.

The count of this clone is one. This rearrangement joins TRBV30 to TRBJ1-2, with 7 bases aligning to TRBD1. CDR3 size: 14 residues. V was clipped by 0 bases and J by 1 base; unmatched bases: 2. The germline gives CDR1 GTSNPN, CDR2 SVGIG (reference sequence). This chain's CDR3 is CAWSVQGFNYGYTF. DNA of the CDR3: TGTGCCTGGAGTGTACAGGGGTTTAACTATGGCTACACCTTC.

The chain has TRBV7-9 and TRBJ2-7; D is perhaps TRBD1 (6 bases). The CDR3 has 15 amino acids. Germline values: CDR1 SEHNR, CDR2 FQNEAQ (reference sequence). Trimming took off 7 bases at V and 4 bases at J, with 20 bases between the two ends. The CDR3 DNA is TGTGCCAGCACCCCCCCGGTACAGGGAAATTACGAGCAGTACTTC. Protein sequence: CASTPPVQGNYEQYF. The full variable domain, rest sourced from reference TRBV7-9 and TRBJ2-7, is DTGVSQNPRHKITKRGQNVTFRCDPISEHNRLYWYRQTLGQGPEFLTYFQNEAQLEKSRLLSDRFSAERPKGSFSTLEIQRTEQGDSAMYLCASTPPVQGNYEQYFGPGTRLTVT.

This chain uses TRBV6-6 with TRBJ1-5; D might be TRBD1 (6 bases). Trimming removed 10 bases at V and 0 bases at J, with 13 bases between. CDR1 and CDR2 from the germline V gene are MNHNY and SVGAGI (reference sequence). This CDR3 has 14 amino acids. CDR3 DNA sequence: TGTGCCACCTCCACAGGGTATAGCAATCAGCCCCAGCATTTT. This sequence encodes CATSTGYSNQPQHF.

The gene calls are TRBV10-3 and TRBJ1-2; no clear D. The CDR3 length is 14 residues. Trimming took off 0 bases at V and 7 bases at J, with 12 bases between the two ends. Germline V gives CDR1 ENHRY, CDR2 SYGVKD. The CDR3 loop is CAISESKSVGGYTF. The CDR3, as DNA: TGTGCCATCAGTGAGTCGAAGTCAGTTGGTGGCTACACCTTC.

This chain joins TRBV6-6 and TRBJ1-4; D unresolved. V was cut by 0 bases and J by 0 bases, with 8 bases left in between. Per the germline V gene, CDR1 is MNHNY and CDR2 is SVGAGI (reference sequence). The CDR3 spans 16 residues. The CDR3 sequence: CASSYSFRTTNEKLFF. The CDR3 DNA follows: TGTGCCAGCAGTTACTCGTTCCGAACAACTAATGAAAAACTGTTTTTT.

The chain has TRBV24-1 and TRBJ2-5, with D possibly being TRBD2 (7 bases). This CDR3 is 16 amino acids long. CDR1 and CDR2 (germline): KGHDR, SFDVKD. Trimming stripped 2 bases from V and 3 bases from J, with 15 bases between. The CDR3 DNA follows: TGTGCCACCAGTGATTATGGGGGGGACAACAAAGAGACCCAGTACTTC. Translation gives CATSDYGGDNKETQYF.

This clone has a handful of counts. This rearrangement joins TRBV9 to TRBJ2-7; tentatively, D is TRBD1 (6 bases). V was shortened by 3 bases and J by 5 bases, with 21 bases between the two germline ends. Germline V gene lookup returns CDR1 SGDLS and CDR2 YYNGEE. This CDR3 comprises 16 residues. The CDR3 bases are TGTGCCAGCAGCGCCGATACGGGACACTCAGCGGACGAGCAGTACTTC. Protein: CASSADTGHSADEQYF. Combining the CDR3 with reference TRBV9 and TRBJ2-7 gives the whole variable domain DSGVTQTPKHLITATGQRVTLRCSPRSGDLSVYWYQQSLDQGLQFLIQYYNGEERAKGNILERFSAQQFPDLHSELNLSSLELGDSALYFCASSADTGHSADEQYFGPGTRLTVT.

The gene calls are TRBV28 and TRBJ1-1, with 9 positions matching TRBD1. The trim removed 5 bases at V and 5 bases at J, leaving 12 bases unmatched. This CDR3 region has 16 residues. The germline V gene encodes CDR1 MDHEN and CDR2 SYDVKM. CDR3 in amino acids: CASSLGQGSPGTEAFF. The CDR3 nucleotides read TGTGCCAGCAGTCTTGGACAGGGGTCCCCGGGGACTGAAGCTTTCTTT. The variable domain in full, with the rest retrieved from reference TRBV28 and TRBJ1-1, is DVKVTQSSRYLVKRTGEKVFLECVQDMDHENMFWYRQDPGLGLRLIYFSYDVKMKEKGDIPEGYSVSREKKERFSLILESASTNQTSMYLCASSLGQGSPGTEAFFGQGTRLTVV.

The CDR3 region is CASSLASGFNYGYTF. The CDR3, as DNA: TGTGCCAGCAGCTTAGCGAGTGGCTTTAACTATGGCTACACCTTC. This sequence joins TRBV7-8 and TRBJ1-2; D is ambiguous. The CDR3 runs to 15 residues. The germline V gene encodes CDR1 SGHVS and CDR2 FQNEAQ. V shed 0 bases and J shed 1 base, with 9 bases lying between them.

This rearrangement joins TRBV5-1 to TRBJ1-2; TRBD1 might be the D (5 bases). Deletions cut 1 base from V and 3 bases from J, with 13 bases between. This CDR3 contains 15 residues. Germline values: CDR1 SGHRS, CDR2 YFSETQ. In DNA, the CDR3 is TGCGCCAGCAGCTTGCTAAGTGGGGCGGACTATGGCTACACCTTC. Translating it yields CASSLLSGADYGYTF.

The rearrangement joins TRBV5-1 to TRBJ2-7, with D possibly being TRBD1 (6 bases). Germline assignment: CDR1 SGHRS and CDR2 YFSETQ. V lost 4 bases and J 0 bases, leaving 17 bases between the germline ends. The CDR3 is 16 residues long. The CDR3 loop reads CASSLTGSGSSYEQYF. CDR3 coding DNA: TGCGCCAGCAGCCTAACAGGGTCGGGGAGCTCCTACGAGCAGTACTTC.

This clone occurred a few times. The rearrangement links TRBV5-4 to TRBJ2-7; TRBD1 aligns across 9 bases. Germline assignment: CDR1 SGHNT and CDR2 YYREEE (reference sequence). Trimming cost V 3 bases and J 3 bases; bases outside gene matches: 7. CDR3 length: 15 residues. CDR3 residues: CASSSPGQGGYEQYF. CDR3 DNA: TGTGCCAGCAGCTCGCCGGGACAGGGAGGCTACGAGCAGTACTTC.

CDR3: CASSFRGAGDQPQHF. For the CDR3, the DNA is TGTGCCAGCAGCTTTAGGGGGGCAGGGGATCAGCCCCAGCATTTT. This chain connects TRBV7-2 to TRBJ1-5; tentative D call: TRBD1 (6 bases). This CDR3 is built from 15 residues. Germline lookup yields CDR1 SGHTA and CDR2 FQGNSA. Trimming removed 3 bases from V and 5 bases from J, with 14 bases in between.

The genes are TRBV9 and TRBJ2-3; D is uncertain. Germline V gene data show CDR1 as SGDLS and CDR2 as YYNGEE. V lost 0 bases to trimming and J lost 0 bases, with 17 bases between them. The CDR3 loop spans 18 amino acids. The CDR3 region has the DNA TGTGCCAGCAGCGTAGACCCCCCTCTCGCGCGTAGCACAGATACGCAGTATTTT. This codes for CASSVDPPLARSTDTQYF.

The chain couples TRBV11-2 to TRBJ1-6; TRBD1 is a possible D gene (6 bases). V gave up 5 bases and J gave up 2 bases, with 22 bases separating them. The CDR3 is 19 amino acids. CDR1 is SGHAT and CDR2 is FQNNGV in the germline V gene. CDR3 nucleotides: TGTGCCAGCAGCCCCGGGGGCGGACTCCTGAGGACCTATAATTCACCCCTCCACTTT. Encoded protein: CASSPGGGLLRTYNSPLHF.

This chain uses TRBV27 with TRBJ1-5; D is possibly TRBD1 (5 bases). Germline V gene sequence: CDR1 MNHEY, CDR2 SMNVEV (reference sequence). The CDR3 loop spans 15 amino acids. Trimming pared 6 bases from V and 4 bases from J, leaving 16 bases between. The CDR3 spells CASRKTGTGNQPQHF. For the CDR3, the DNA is TGTGCCAGCAGGAAAACCGGGACGGGGAATCAGCCCCAGCATTTT.